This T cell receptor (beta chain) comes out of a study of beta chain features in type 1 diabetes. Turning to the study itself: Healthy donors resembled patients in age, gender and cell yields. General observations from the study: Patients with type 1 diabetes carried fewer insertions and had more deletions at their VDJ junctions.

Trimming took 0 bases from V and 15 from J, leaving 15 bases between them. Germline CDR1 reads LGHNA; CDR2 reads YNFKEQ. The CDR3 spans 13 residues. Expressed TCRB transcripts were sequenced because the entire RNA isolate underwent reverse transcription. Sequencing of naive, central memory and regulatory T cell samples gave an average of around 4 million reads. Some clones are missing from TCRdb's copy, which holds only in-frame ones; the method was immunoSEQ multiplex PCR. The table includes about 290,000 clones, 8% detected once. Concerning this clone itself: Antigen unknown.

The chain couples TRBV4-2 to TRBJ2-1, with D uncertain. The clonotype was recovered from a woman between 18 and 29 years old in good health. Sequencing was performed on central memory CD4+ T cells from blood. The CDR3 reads CASSQERRTPAFF. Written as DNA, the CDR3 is TGTGCCAGCAGCCAAGAACGACGGACCCCGGCGTTCTTC.